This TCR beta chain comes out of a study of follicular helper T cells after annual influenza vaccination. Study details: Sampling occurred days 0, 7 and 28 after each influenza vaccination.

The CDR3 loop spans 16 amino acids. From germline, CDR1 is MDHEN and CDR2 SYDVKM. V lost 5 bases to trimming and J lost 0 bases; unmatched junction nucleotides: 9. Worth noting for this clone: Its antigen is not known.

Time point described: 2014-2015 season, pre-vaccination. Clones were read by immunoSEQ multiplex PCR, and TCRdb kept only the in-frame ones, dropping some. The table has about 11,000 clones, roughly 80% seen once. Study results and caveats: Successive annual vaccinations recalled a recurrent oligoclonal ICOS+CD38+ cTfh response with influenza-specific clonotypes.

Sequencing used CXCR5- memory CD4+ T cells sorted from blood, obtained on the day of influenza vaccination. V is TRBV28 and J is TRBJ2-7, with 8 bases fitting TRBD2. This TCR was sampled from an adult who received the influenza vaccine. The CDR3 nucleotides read TGTGCCAGCAGTCCTGGGGCTAGCGGGTTCTCCTACGAGCAGTACTTC. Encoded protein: CASSPGASGFSYEQYF.